Following are 26 T cell receptor beta chains from one sample sequenced in a study of tissue T cells after allogeneic stem cell transplantation. Data came from immunoSEQ multiplex PCR; TCRdb stores just in-frame clones and leaves some out. The sample yields 9,000 to 13,000 clones, approximately 38% seen once. Noted time point: mouse harvest day 7 after allogeneic transplant. The graft held 10^6 splenic CD5+ T cells and 10^7 T-cell-depleted bone marrow cells. Sequenced material: skin. Receptor source: a female BALB/c mouse given C57BL/6 T cells with graft-versus-host disease after an allogeneic hematopoietic cell transplant.

In the case of this clone: Germline and genes here are mouse. Incomplete CDR3 DNA: TGTGCCAGCAGTCTGACAGGGGGCGCGGGCTCCGACTACACC. Protein product: CASSLTGGAGSDYT. The whole CDR3 region reads CASSLTGGAGSDYTF. The chain links TRBV26 to TRBJ1-2; 9 positions match TRBD1. The sequence runs out 1 residue before the end of the CDR3; the remainder is reconstructed from the germline J gene. The V gene end was trimmed by 2 bases and the J gene end by 4 bases; junction bases not matched to a gene: 5. Per germline, CDR1 KGHPV and CDR2 FQNQEV (reference sequence). The CDR3 contains 15 residues. The whole variable domain, remainder taken from reference TRBV26 and TRBJ1-2, is NSKVIQTPRYLVKGQGQKAKMRCIPEKGHPVVFWYQQNKNNEFKFLINFQNQEVLQQIDMTEKRFSAECPSNSPCSLEIQSSEAGDSALYLCASSLTGGAGSDYTFGSGTRLLVI.

Sample share makes this clone medium-sized. The gene names here belong to mouse. Other DNA sequences in this specimen translate into the identical CDR3. CDR3: CASSLYSGNTLYF. The CDR3 DNA, read in part, is TGTGCCAGCAGTCTATATTCTGGAAATACGCTCTAT. The chain has TRBV26 and TRBJ1-3, with unresolved D. Coverage ceases 1 residue before the CDR3 finishes, and the germline J gene fills in the end. The CDR3 extends over 13 amino acids. The ends were cut back, 3 bases at V and 0 bases at J, with 3 bases in the middle. In germline, CDR1 is KGHPV, CDR2 FQNQEV (reference sequence).

In regard to this clone: Gene names and germline match the mouse. The sequenced fragment ends 1 residue before the CDR3 boundary, so the rest is inferred from the germline J gene. This chain links TRBV26 with TRBJ2-5; D possibly corresponds to TRBD2 (6 bases). The CDR3 length is 14 residues. Germline lookup yields CDR1 KGHPV and CDR2 FQNQEV (reference sequence). V was clipped by 2 bases and J by 3 bases, with 9 bases between them. CDR3 amino acids: CASSLIGGQDTQYF. CDR3 bases read: TGTGCCAGCAGTCTGATTGGGGGTCAAGACACCCAGTAC.

This clone was observed a few times. Here the gene names and germline are mouse. The CDR3 extends 1 residue past the end of the read, so its final part is completed from the germline J gene. The genes are TRBV4 and TRBJ2-7; TRBD2 matches at 11 bases. The trim removed 5 bases at V and 1 base at J, leaving 1 base unmatched. CDR1 is LGHDT, CDR2 YNNKQL, per germline (reference sequence). The CDR3 sequence is 14 residues long. CDR3 in amino acids: CASSRDWGSYEQYF. CDR3 DNA (partial): TGTGCCAGCAGCCGGGACTGGGGGTCCTATGAACAGTAC.

This clone was found once. The gene names given are mouse names. The observed sequence ends 1 residue before the CDR3 terminus, with the missing tail filled in from the germline J gene. The chain combines TRBV16 with TRBJ2-4, with D perhaps TRBD2 (6 bases). Germline V lookup: CDR1 SGHSA, CDR2 FRNQAP. Trimming removed 4 bases from V and 1 base from J, with 6 bases in between. The CDR3 length is 13 residues. This CDR3 reads CASSYWGQNTLYF. The sequenced part of the CDR3 DNA is TGTGCAAGCAGCTACTGGGGTCAAAACACCTTGTAC. Complete variable domain (other parts from reference TRBV16 and TRBJ2-4): NAGVIQTPRHKVTGKGQEATLWCEPISGHSAVFWYRQTIVQGLEFLTYFRNQAPIDDSGMPKERFSAQMPNQSHSTLKIQSTQPQDSAVYLCASSYWGQNTLYFGAGTRLSVL.

This clone was detected a few times. The listed genes are named as in mouse. The CDR3 is cut off 1 residue early in the read; its end comes from the germline J gene. The gene calls are TRBV2 and TRBJ1-3, with D unclear. The ends were cut back, 0 bases at V and 0 bases at J, with 9 bases in the middle. CDR1 and CDR2 from the germline V gene are LGHNA and YSYQKL. This CDR3 is 16 amino acids long. CDR3 residues: CASSQDEWDSGNTLYF. The CDR3 bases that were read are TGTGCCAGCAGCCAAGATGAGTGGGATTCTGGAAATACGCTCTAT.

A note on this clone: The gene symbols are mouse symbols. The CDR3 end lies 1 residue beyond the end of the read and is filled in from the germline J gene. The chain employs TRBV16 and TRBJ2-3; TRBD2 matches at 12 bases. The V segment lost 5 bases and the J segment 4 bases; nucleotides outside the gene matches: 4. Germline CDR1 SGHSA, CDR2 FRNQAP. CDR3 length: 15 residues. Partial CDR3 DNA: TGTGCAAGCAGCCAGGGACTGGGGGGCTCAGAAACGCTGTAT. It codes for CASSQGLGGSETLY. In full, the CDR3 is CASSQGLGGSETLYF.

Note on this clone: Germline and genes: mouse. The read ends 1 residue before the CDR3 terminus; that terminus is restored from the germline J gene. V and J are TRBV12-2 and TRBJ2-5; 8 bases align to TRBD2. Germline lookup yields CDR1 SGHLS and CDR2 HYDKME. V trimming: 2 bases; J trimming: 3 bases; junction bases outside the gene matches: 0. The CDR3 sequence is 13 residues long. The CDR3 here is CASSRLGQDTQYF. The CDR3 DNA, read in part, is TGTGCCAGCTCTCGACTGGGGCAAGACACCCAGTAC.

With respect to this clone: All gene names here are mouse names. Sequencing ends 1 residue short of the CDR3 end; the germline J gene provides the rest. V gene TRBV26 combines with J gene TRBJ2-2; TRBD1 matches at 7 bases. The CDR3 has 15 residues. The germline V gene has CDR1 KGHPV and CDR2 FQNQEV (reference sequence). The V and J ends lost 4 bases and 0 bases, in that order; junction bases with no gene match: 2. Partial CDR3 DNA: TGTGCCAGCAGTCGGGGGACAGCAAACACCGGGCAGCTCTAC. Translation: CASSRGTANTGQLY. In full, the CDR3 reads CASSRGTANTGQLYF.

About this clone: The genes are named according to mouse. Read data end 1 residue before the CDR3 end; the end is taken from the germline J gene. V is TRBV13-1 and J is TRBJ2-7; D is uncertain. This CDR3 has 11 amino acids. V was cut by 2 bases and J by 5 bases, with 5 bases left in between. Germline CDR1 reads NSHNY; CDR2 reads SYGAGN. CDR3 bases read: TGTGCCAGCAGTGAAAGACATGAACAGTAC. Translated, it gives CASSERHEQY. The complete CDR3 reads CASSERHEQYF.

As concerns this clone: Gene names refer to mouse genes. CDR3 loop: CASSIRTRGTEVFF. CDR3 bases read: TGTGCCAGCAGTATAAGGACAAGAGGCACAGAAGTCTTC. The J gene is TRBJ1-1, the V gene TRBV19, with a tentative D call TRBD1 (5 bases). The CDR3 end falls 1 residue outside the read, so it is completed with the germline J gene. V was clipped by 1 base and J by 4 bases, with 11 bases between them. The CDR3 consists of 14 residues. Germline V gene lookup returns CDR1 FNHDT and CDR2 SITEND (reference sequence). Together with reference TRBV19 and TRBJ1-1, the CDR3 gives the full variable domain: GGIITQTPKFLIGQEGQKLTLKCQQNFNHDTMYWYRQDSGKGLRLIYYSITENDLQKGDLSEGYDASREKKSSFSLTVTSAQKNEMAVFLCASSIRTRGTEVFFGKGTRLTVV.

As regards this clone: Gene and germline names: mouse. The CDR3 goes on 1 residue after the read ends, and that part is filled in from the germline J gene. The chain links TRBV12-1 to TRBJ2-5; the match to TRBD2 covers 11 bases. The V segment lost 3 bases and the J segment 2 bases; nucleotides outside the gene matches: 3. CDR1 is SGHSN, CDR2 HYEKVE, per germline. This CDR3 has 15 residues. CDR3: CASSLTGGVQDTQYF. Incomplete CDR3 DNA: TGTGCCAGCTCTTTGACTGGGGGGGTCCAAGACACCCAGTAC.

As regards this clone: Germline and genes: mouse. The read terminates 1 residue ahead of where the CDR3 ends, so the germline J gene completes it. The V call is TRBV17, the J call TRBJ1-6, with 11 bases fitting TRBD1. TRBJ1-6 counts as an open reading frame of uncertain function. V shed 6 bases and J 4 bases; nucleotides not matched to a gene: 2. Germline lookup yields CDR1 MNHDT and CDR2 YYDKIL. The CDR3 is 15 amino acids. The CDR3 spells CASSRDRGYNSPLYF. The sequenced CDR3 bases are TGTGCTAGCAGCCGGGACAGGGGGTATAATTCGCCCCTCTAC.

Worth noting for this clone: Germline and genes here are mouse. The read finishes 1 residue shy of the CDR3 end, and the germline J gene is used to complete it. The chain links TRBV13-2 to TRBJ2-2; either TRBD1 or TRBD2 may fit D (6 bases each). Trimming removed 0 bases from V and 3 bases from J, with 9 bases in between. CDR1 is NNHNN, CDR2 SYGAGS, per germline (reference sequence). The length of the CDR3 is 15 residues. Incomplete CDR3 DNA: TGTGCCAGCGGTGATGCGGGGGCGGACACCGGGCAGCTCTAC. The encoded protein is CASGDAGADTGQLY. The entire CDR3 reads CASGDAGADTGQLYF.

To note about this clone: Mouse gene names apply. The CDR3 end is not reached by the read, which stops 1 residue before it; the germline J gene fills it in. The chain recombines TRBV3 with TRBJ2-7, with D perhaps TRBD1 (6 bases). Trimming pared 1 base from V and 3 bases from J, leaving 10 bases between. CDR1 and CDR2 from the germline V gene are SNHLY and FYNGKV (reference sequence). CDR3 size: 14 residues. The CDR3: CASSLDGRGYEQYF. The covered CDR3 bases are TGTGCCAGCAGCTTAGATGGCAGGGGCTATGAACAGTAC.

In its sample, this clone is medium-sized. Germline and genes here are mouse. The read terminates 1 residue ahead of where the CDR3 ends, so the germline J gene completes it. This chain connects TRBV16 to TRBJ1-1, with 10 bases lining up with TRBD1. Germline V CDR1 and CDR2: SGHSA, FRNQAP. After removal of 3 bases from V and 0 bases from J, the junction contained 1 base not matched to a gene. This CDR3 spans 15 amino acids. The CDR3 sequence: CASSLTGGSNTEVFF. The CDR3 DNA, read in part, is TGTGCAAGCAGCTTGACAGGGGGCTCAAACACAGAAGTCTTC.

Notes on this clone: Gene names are mouse gene names. The read terminates 1 residue ahead of where the CDR3 ends, so the germline J gene completes it. This rearrangement joins TRBV13-3 to TRBJ2-4; D assignment may be TRBD1 or TRBD2 (5 bases each). CDR1 NNHDY and CDR2 SYVADS come from the germline V gene. CDR3 length equals 14 residues. Trimming left V 0 bases short and J 4 bases short, with 9 bases between. CDR3 DNA, as far as it was read: TGTGCCAGCAGTGATGCATCGGGGGAAAACACCTTGTAC. Protein product: CASSDASGENTLY. The full CDR3 protein is CASSDASGENTLYF.

This clone is medium-sized. The genes are named according to mouse. The read gets to within 1 residue of the CDR3 end, and the germline J gene fills in the rest. This chain connects TRBV13-3 to TRBJ2-5, with TRBD1 identical over 11 bases. Germline V gene sequence: CDR1 NNHDY, CDR2 SYVADS. J lost 5 bases, V lost 5 bases, and 4 bases had no gene match. The CDR3 loop spans 14 amino acids. The CDR3 protein is CASSQDRGRDTQYF. Incomplete CDR3 DNA: TGTGCCAGCAGCCAGGACAGGGGGCGAGACACCCAGTAC.

There are a few counts of this clone. Here the gene names and germline are mouse. The read falls 1 residue short of the CDR3 end, and the missing part is taken from the germline J gene. The same CDR3 arises from other DNA sequences in this sample as well. The chain uses TRBV26 and TRBJ1-1; 7 bases line up with TRBD1. The V gene's germline CDR1 is KGHPV and CDR2 FQNQEV (reference sequence). The CDR3 is made up of 14 amino acids. With V trimmed by 3 bases and J by 0 bases, 1 base remained unmatched. CDR3 sequence reads: CASSLTGANTEVFF. The CDR3 DNA, read in part, is TGTGCCAGCAGTCTAACAGGGGCAAACACAGAAGTCTTC.

With regard to this clone: Gene names are the mouse ones. Read sequence stops 1 residue before the CDR3 end, and the germline J gene provides the missing end. V and J are TRBV4 and TRBJ2-4; 8 nucleotides line up with TRBD2. Germline-derived CDR1 and CDR2 are LGHDT and YNNKQL (reference sequence). The ends lost 3 bases at V and 2 bases at J; junction bases unmatched: 7. The CDR3 contains 16 residues. This CDR3 is CASSYGGGFTQNTLYF. The sequenced CDR3 bases are TGTGCCAGCAGCTACGGGGGGGGCTTTACTCAAAACACCTTGTAC. Combining the CDR3 with reference TRBV4 and TRBJ2-4 gives the whole variable domain ETAVFQTPNYHVTQVGNEVSFNCKQTLGHDTMYWYKQDSKKLLKIMFSYNNKQLIVNETVPRRFSPQSSDKAHLNLRIKSVEPEDSAVYLCASSYGGGFTQNTLYFGAGTRLSVL.

This clone has a handful of counts. Gene names are the mouse ones. The CDR3 end is not reached by the read, which stops 1 residue before it; the germline J gene fills it in. The chain recombines TRBV26 with TRBJ2-4, with no clear D. CDR3 length: 13 amino acids. The V end lost 4 bases, the J end lost 0 bases, and 5 bases lay between the germline ends. Germline V gene lookup returns CDR1 KGHPV and CDR2 FQNQEV (reference sequence). Incomplete CDR3 DNA: TGTGCCAGCAGTCAGAATAGTCAAAACACCTTGTAC. Translated: CASSQNSQNTLY. The whole CDR3 sequence reads CASSQNSQNTLYF.

About this clone itself: Gene names denote mouse genes. The observed sequence ends 1 residue before the CDR3 terminus, with the missing tail filled in from the germline J gene. This chain joins TRBV4 and TRBJ1-2; no clear D. Trimming cost V 5 bases and J 0 bases, with 10 bases left between them. The CDR3 is made up of 14 amino acids. The germline V gene has CDR1 LGHDT and CDR2 YNNKQL (reference sequence). CDR3 sequence reads: CASSLDIANSDYTF. The sequenced part of the CDR3 DNA is TGTGCCAGCAGCCTCGACATTGCAAACTCCGACTACACC. The full variable domain, in which reference TRBV4 and TRBJ1-2 provide the parts outside the CDR3, is ETAVFQTPNYHVTQVGNEVSFNCKQTLGHDTMYWYKQDSKKLLKIMFSYNNKQLIVNETVPRRFSPQSSDKAHLNLRIKSVEPEDSAVYLCASSLDIANSDYTFGSGTRLLVI.

This clone is termed medium-sized. Mouse names are used for the genes. The read is 1 residue too short to cover the CDR3 end, so that end is filled in from the germline J gene. The chain joins TRBV16 to TRBJ1-4; D is ambiguous. Trimming removed 4 bases at V and 4 bases at J, with 4 bases between. This CDR3 is built from 12 residues. CDR1 and CDR2 from the germline V gene are SGHSA and FRNQAP. The CDR3 region is CASSSYNERLFF. Partial CDR3 DNA: TGTGCAAGCAGCTCGTACAACGAAAGATTATTT.

In the case of this clone: Gene names are the mouse ones. With the read ending 1 residue before the CDR3 end, the germline J gene is used to fill in that end. The chain has TRBV26 and TRBJ2-2; D is undetermined. Germline V gene lookup returns CDR1 KGHPV and CDR2 FQNQEV (reference sequence). The CDR3 is 15 residues long. Trimming left V 4 bases short and J 0 bases short, with 9 bases between. The CDR3 here is CASSRQNANTGQLYF. The CDR3 bases that were read are TGTGCCAGCAGTCGACAAAATGCAAACACCGGGCAGCTCTAC. The full variable domain, rest sourced from reference TRBV26 and TRBJ2-2, is NSKVIQTPRYLVKGQGQKAKMRCIPEKGHPVVFWYQQNKNNEFKFLINFQNQEVLQQIDMTEKRFSAECPSNSPCSLEIQSSEAGDSALYLCASSRQNANTGQLYFGEGSKLTVL.

On this clone: Mouse germline and gene names are used. The observed sequence ends 1 residue before the CDR3 terminus, with the missing tail filled in from the germline J gene. The rearrangement uses TRBV26 and TRBJ1-6; D uncertain. TRBJ1-6 is noted as an ORF with a role that remains uncertain. V dropped 3 bases and J dropped 4 bases, with 7 bases sitting between them. CDR1 KGHPV and CDR2 FQNQEV come from the germline V gene (reference sequence). The CDR3 runs 14 residues. The sequenced part of the CDR3 DNA is TGTGCCAGCAGTCTTGAGGGTTATAATTCGCCCCTCTAC. Amino acids: CASSLEGYNSPLY. The whole CDR3 sequence reads CASSLEGYNSPLYF.

This clone showed up just a few times. Gene names are the mouse ones. The read finishes 1 residue shy of the CDR3 end, and the germline J gene is used to complete it. The chain recombines TRBV31 with TRBJ2-3, with TRBD2 matching 7 bases. The CDR3 is made up of 14 amino acids. The germline V gene has CDR1 GKSSPN and CDR2 SITVG. The V and J ends lost 2 bases and 0 bases, in that order; junction bases with no gene match: 2. The CDR3 DNA, read in part, is TGTGCCTGGAGTACACTGGGGAGTGCAGAAACGCTGTAT. It encodes CAWSTLGSAETLY. The complete CDR3 protein is CAWSTLGSAETLYF. The full variable domain, its missing parts supplied by reference TRBV31 and TRBJ2-3, is AQTIHQWPVAEIKAVGSPLSLGCTIKGKSSPNLYWYWQATGGTLQQLFYSITVGQVESVVQLNLSASRPKDDQFILSTEKLLLSHSGFYLCAWSTLGSAETLYFGSGTRLTVL.